Listed here are 15 T cell receptor beta chains from one sample, sequenced in a study of blood T cell repertoires in COVID-19. Some clones are missing from TCRdb's copy, which holds only in-frame ones; the method was immunoSEQ multiplex PCR. The profile shows over 200,000 clones, 75% to 85% of them singletons. The specimen sequenced was peripheral blood. The receptor set was obtained from a woman in her 30s with COVID-19, enrolled during active disease.

The chain combines TRBV9 with TRBJ2-2, with 9 nucleotides matching TRBD2. Germline CDR1 SGDLS, CDR2 YYNGEE. Germline trimming cut 4 bases from V and 1 base from J; bases unmatched to any gene: 2. This CDR3 has 15 amino acids. CDR3 residues: CASSISGGNTGELFF. The CDR3, as DNA: TGTGCCAGCAGCATTAGCGGGGGGAACACCGGGGAGCTGTTTTTT.

This chain connects TRBV5-1 to TRBJ2-7, with 9 bases fitting TRBD1. The germline gives CDR1 SGHRS, CDR2 YFSETQ. J gave up 6 bases and V 5 bases, and 15 bases lay outside the gene matches. The CDR3 loop spans 16 amino acids. CDR3 sequence reads: CASSPRTGTGSGEQYF. In nucleotides, the CDR3 is TGCGCCAGCAGTCCCAGAACCGGGACAGGGAGTGGCGAGCAGTACTTC.

V is TRBV21-1 and J is TRBJ1-4; whether TRBD1, the table's D call, matches the DNA was not checked. TRBV21-1 is a recognized pseudogene. The CDR3 is 17 residues long. In DNA form, the CDR3 reads TGTGCCAGCAGCAAACCCAAACGACAAGGTCATAATGAAAAACTGTTTTTT. Its protein product is CASSKPKRQGHNEKLFF.

The chain couples TRBV4-3 to TRBJ1-4, with 9 bases fitting TRBD1. Unmatched junction bases numbered 2, after V lost 1 base and J lost 5 bases. Germline CDR1 LGHNA, CDR2 YSLEER. This CDR3 is built from 15 residues. The DNA for the CDR3 is TGCGCCAGCAGCCAAGTGGGACAGGGCAATGAAAAACTGTTTTTT. It is translated as CASSQVGQGNEKLFF.

The chain joins TRBV5-4 to TRBJ2-4; D is possibly TRBD1 (5 bases). The CDR3 runs to 12 residues. Deletions cut 4 bases from V and 4 bases from J, with 6 bases between. CDR1 and CDR2 from the germline V gene are SGHNT and YYREEE (reference sequence). CDR3 in DNA: TGTGCCAGCAGCGCAGGGAAAAACATTCAGTACTTC. Its protein is CASSAGKNIQYF.

This clone was counted once. For the CDR3, the DNA is TGCAGTGCTAGTCTCAGGAACGGGGGGACGGCCCAGTACTTC. This encodes CSASLRNGGTAQYF. V gene TRBV20-1 combines with J gene TRBJ2-5, with 7 bases that match TRBD2. Germline loops: CDR1 DFQATT, CDR2 SNEGSKA (reference sequence). This CDR3 has 14 residues. The J segment lost 9 bases and the V segment lost 3 bases, leaving 13 bases of the junction unmatched.

The CDR3 bases are TGTGCCAGCATCGAGGGCTCCTACAATGAGCAGTTCTTC. This gives the protein CASIEGSYNEQFF. The chain combines TRBV6-5 with TRBJ2-1, with D perhaps matching TRBD2 (5 bases). V was shortened by 7 bases and J by 0 bases, with 7 bases between the two germline ends. Per germline, CDR1 MNHEY and CDR2 SVGAGI. The CDR3 has 13 residues.

V is TRBV7-9 and J is TRBJ2-3, with 10 bases matching TRBD2. The CDR3 loop spans 14 amino acids. Germline V gene data show CDR1 as SEHNR and CDR2 as FQNEAQ (reference sequence). Losses at the gene ends were 7 bases for V and 2 bases for J; bases not matched to a gene: 3. CDR3 protein: CASTLAGVTDTQYF. The CDR3 DNA reads TGTGCCAGCACGCTAGCGGGAGTCACAGATACGCAGTATTTT. The full variable domain, rest sourced from reference TRBV7-9 and TRBJ2-3, is DTGVSQNPRHKITKRGQNVTFRCDPISEHNRLYWYRQTLGQGPEFLTYFQNEAQLEKSRLLSDRFSAERPKGSFSTLEIQRTEQGDSAMYLCASTLAGVTDTQYFGPGTRLTVL.

Here the CDR3 reads CASSLKAGGTEAFF. CDR3 in DNA: TGTGCCAGCAGCTTAAAGGCGGGGGGCACTGAAGCTTTCTTT. The rearrangement links TRBV7-3 to TRBJ1-1; perhaps TRBD1 as D (5 bases). CDR1 and CDR2 from the germline V gene are SGHTA and FQGTGA. There are 14 residues in the CDR3. V was shortened by 1 base and J by 4 bases, with 10 bases between the two germline ends.

Remarks on this clone: One junction end does not reproduce the germline sequence, and a read error may be involved. The chain recombines TRBV11-1 with TRBJ1-1; D perhaps matches TRBD1 (6 bases). Germline CDR1 is SGHAT and CDR2 is FQDESV (reference sequence). The CDR3 totals 13 residues. CDR3 residues: CASSTDRKTVAFF. The CDR3 DNA sequence: TGTGCCAGCAGCACCGACAGGAAAACTGTAGCTTTCTTT.

The V gene is TRBV30, the J gene TRBJ2-1, with 10 bases aligning to TRBD2. The CDR3 is 14 residues long. V dropped 1 base and J dropped 3; count of bases not matched to a gene: 0. CDR1 is GTSNPN and CDR2 is SVGIG in the germline V gene (reference sequence). The CDR3 DNA is TGTGCCTGGAGTGCTAGCGGGGGCTACAATGAGCAGTTCTTC. It is translated as CAWSASGGYNEQFF.

This chain joins TRBV7-9 and TRBJ2-7, with D unresolved. The CDR3 spans 14 residues. The V end was cut by 6 bases, the J end by 1 base, with 13 bases between. Germline V gene lookup returns CDR1 SEHNR and CDR2 FQNEAQ (reference sequence). CDR3 in DNA: TGTGCCAGCAGTCAGACGGGTGGATCCTACGAGCAGTACTTC. Residues: CASSQTGGSYEQYF. The variable domain in full, with the rest retrieved from reference TRBV7-9 and TRBJ2-7, is DTGVSQNPRHKITKRGQNVTFRCDPISEHNRLYWYRQTLGQGPEFLTYFQNEAQLEKSRLLSDRFSAERPKGSFSTLEIQRTEQGDSAMYLCASSQTGGSYEQYFGPGTRLTVT.

This clone turned up a few times. The rearrangement uses TRBV7-2 and TRBJ2-1; D is unclear. This CDR3 contains 12 residues. The V end was cut by 0 bases, the J end by 9 bases, with 6 bases between. CDR1 SGHTA and CDR2 FQGNSA come from the germline V gene. In nucleotides, the CDR3 is TGTGCCAGCAGCTTAGCCACGGGTGAGCAGTTCTTC. As protein: CASSLATGEQFF.

The gene calls are TRBV6-5 and TRBJ2-6; D is unresolved. The ends were cut back, 8 bases at V and 4 bases at J, with 12 bases in the middle. Looked up from germline, CDR1 is MNHEY and CDR2 is SVGAGI. This CDR3 is built from 14 residues. This CDR3 reads CASSRQRGANVLTF. In nucleotides, the CDR3 is TGTGCCAGCTCTCGGCAGAGGGGGGCCAACGTCCTGACTTTC.

The rearrangement links TRBV6-5 to TRBJ1-2; tentatively, D is TRBD1 (5 bases). This CDR3 is 12 amino acids long. CDR1 and CDR2 from the germline V gene are MNHEY and SVGAGI. V was pared by 6 bases and J by 6 bases, with 11 bases between. In DNA form, the CDR3 reads TGTGCCAGCAGCAGGGCGGGGGATGGCTACACCTTC. Protein sequence: CASSRAGDGYTF.